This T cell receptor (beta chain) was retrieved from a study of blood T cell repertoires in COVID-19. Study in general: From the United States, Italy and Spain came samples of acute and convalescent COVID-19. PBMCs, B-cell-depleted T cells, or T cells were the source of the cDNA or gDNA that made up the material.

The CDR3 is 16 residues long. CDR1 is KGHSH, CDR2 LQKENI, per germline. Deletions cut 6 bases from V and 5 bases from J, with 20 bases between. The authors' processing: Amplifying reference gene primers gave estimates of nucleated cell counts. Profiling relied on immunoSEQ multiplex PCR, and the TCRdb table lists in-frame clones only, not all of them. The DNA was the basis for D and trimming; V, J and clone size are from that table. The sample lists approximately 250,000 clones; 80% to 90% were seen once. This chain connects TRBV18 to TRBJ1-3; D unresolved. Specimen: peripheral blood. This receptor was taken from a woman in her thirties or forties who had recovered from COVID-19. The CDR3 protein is CASSSMGSRIRNTIYF. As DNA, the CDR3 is TGTGCCAGCTCCTCCATGGGCTCCCGAATAAGAAACACCATATATTTT.